This T cell receptor (beta chain) was found in a study of cytomegalovirus exposure and HLA in healthy donors. General study findings and limits: A later analysis found that most CMV-associated TCR beta chains appeared HLA-restricted. Reported performance of the classifier showed diagnosis of cytomegalovirus status with high specificity and sensitivity. When a later analysis compared HLA-associated TCR beta chains with equally common others, the HLA-associated chains turned out to be more clonally expanded and to have lower generation probabilities.

The primer mix had 60 Vbeta and 13 Jbeta primers. Assay used: immunoSEQ multiplex PCR; TCRdb lists only in-frame clones, some missing. The sample shows 95,000 to 150,000 clones, approximately 75% of them seen only once. This clone occurred once. Its antigen remains unidentified. This CDR3 comprises 14 residues. Germline V lookup: CDR1 MNHNS, CDR2 SASEGT. V lost 6 bases to trimming and J lost 1 base, with 12 bases between them. The donors gave bone marrow, and they were healthy. The source material was PBMCs. The receptor was isolated from a woman between 50 and 59 years old in good health and CMV-seronegative. V is TRBV6-1 and J is TRBJ1-1; TRBD1 might be the D (5 bases). CDR3 nucleotide sequence: TGTGCCAGCAGGTGGGGGGACGGGAACACTGAAGCTTTCTTT. It specifies CASRWGDGNTEAFF.